This T cell receptor beta chain was sequenced for a study of blood T cells in healthy people across ages. General study results and limits: Diversity estimated from one million T cells was considered an underestimate.

Turning to this clonotype: The antigen is unknown.

The CDR3 is 17 residues long. Trimming stripped 0 bases from V and 0 bases from J, with 15 bases between. From germline, CDR1 is MGHRA and CDR2 YSYEKL. A sample-barcoded 5' primer and a J-beta primer mix were used in a second PCR of about 7 to 12 cycles. Via MiXCR, TCRdb re-called the 5' RACE reads, giving one row per CDR3 protein. The sample lists around 1.5 million distinct CDR3 sequences, approximately 59% occurring once. This receptor was obtained from a young man in good health. This chain joins TRBV4-1 and TRBJ2-7; TRBD1 might be the D (5 bases). Sequencing was done on a sample of blood. The CDR3 is CASSQDLVQGLSYEQYF. The CDR3, as DNA: TGCGCCAGCAGCCAAGATCTTGTGCAGGGCCTCTCCTACGAGCAGTACTTC.